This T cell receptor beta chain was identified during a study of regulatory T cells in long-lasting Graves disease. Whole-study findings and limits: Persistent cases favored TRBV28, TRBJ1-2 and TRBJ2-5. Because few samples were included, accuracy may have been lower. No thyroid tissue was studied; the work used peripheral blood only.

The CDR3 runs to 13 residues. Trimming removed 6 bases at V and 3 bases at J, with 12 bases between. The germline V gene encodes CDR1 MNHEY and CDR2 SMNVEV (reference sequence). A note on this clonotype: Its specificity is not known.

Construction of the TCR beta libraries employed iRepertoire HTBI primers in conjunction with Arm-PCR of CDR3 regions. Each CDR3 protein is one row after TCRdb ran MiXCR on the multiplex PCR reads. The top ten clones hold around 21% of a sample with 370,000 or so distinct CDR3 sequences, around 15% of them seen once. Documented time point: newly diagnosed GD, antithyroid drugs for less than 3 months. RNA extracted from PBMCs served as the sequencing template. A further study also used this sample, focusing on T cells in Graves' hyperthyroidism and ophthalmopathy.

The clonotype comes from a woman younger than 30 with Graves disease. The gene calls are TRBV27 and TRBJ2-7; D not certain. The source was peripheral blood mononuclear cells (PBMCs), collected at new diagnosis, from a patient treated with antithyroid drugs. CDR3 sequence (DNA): TGTGCCAGCAGCCCACACGTCGGCTACGAGCAGTACTTC. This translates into CASSPHVGYEQYF.